Each of the 8 T cell receptor beta chains below was sequenced from the same sample in a study of somatic mutations in cytotoxic T cells in rheumatoid arthritis. Data came from immunoSEQ multiplex PCR; TCRdb stores just in-frame clones and leaves some out. The sample has roughly 16,000 clones, 77% seen once. The sequencing input was CD8+ T cells sorted from blood. These receptors were collected from an adult with rheumatoid arthritis.

This chain joins TRBV4-2 and TRBJ1-6, with D uncertain. Trimming took 4 bases from V and 0 from J, leaving 13 bases between them. The CDR3 consists of 17 residues. Germline lookup yields CDR1 LGHNA and CDR2 YNFKEQ. CDR3 residues: CASSRHLTSSYNSPLHF. The CDR3 DNA is TGTGCCAGCAGCCGCCATCTCACCAGCTCCTATAATTCACCCCTCCACTTT.

J is TRBJ2-3 and V is TRBV28; 8 bases are shared with TRBD1. V shed 5 bases, J shed 4 bases, and the junction held 5 bases outside the gene matches. Germline V gene data show CDR1 as MDHEN and CDR2 as SYDVKM. The CDR3 is 14 amino acids. The CDR3 DNA reads as TGTGCCAGCAGTCCATCGACAGGGGCAGATACGCAGTATTTT. It is translated as CASSPSTGADTQYF.

This rearrangement joins TRBV11-2 to TRBJ2-1, with D perhaps TRBD2 (6 bases). V was pared by 5 bases and J by 6 bases, with 14 bases between. Germline values: CDR1 SGHAT, CDR2 FQNNGV. The CDR3 covers 14 residues. DNA for the CDR3: TGTGCCAGCAGCAAAGCGGTCGGGGGCAATGAGCAGTTCTTC. Its translation: CASSKAVGGNEQFF.

This chain connects TRBV2 to TRBJ1-6, with D unresolved. CDR3 size: 12 residues. Looked up from germline, CDR1 is SNHLY and CDR2 is FYNNEI. V lost 4 bases to trimming and J lost 18 bases, with 16 bases between them. Here the CDR3 reads CASSANLGISHF. CDR3 DNA: TGTGCCAGCAGTGCGAACTTGGGCATTAGCCACTTT.

The chain links TRBV27 to TRBJ1-2; 7 positions match TRBD1. In germline, CDR1 is MNHEY, CDR2 SMNVEV (reference sequence). This CDR3 spans 13 amino acids. The ends lost 6 bases at V and 2 bases at J; junction bases unmatched: 3. The CDR3 reads CASSPTGNYGYTF. CDR3 DNA sequence: TGTGCCAGCAGCCCGACAGGGAACTATGGCTACACCTTC.

J is TRBJ2-6 and V is TRBV5-6; perhaps TRBD2 as D (5 bases). Trimming took 4 bases from V and 2 from J, leaving 13 bases between them. Germline CDR1 is SGHDT and CDR2 is YYEEEE. The CDR3 has 16 amino acids. CDR3 loop: CASSELPGTGANVLTF. CDR3 nucleotide sequence: TGTGCCAGCAGCGAGCTCCCGGGGACTGGGGCCAACGTCCTGACTTTC.

This chain joins TRBV4-1 and TRBJ2-5; 7 bases line up with TRBD1. V dropped 0 bases and J dropped 14; count of bases not matched to a gene: 12. The V gene's germline CDR1 is MGHRA and CDR2 YSYEKL. The CDR3 is 14 residues long. The CDR3 is CASSQDSSDRVHYF. The CDR3 coding sequence is TGCGCCAGCAGCCAAGATTCGTCCGACAGGGTCCATTACTTC.

The chain is built from TRBV2 and TRBJ1-2; D call uncertain. V was pared by 2 bases and J by 5 bases, with 15 bases between. The CDR3 is 15 amino acids. Germline CDR1 is SNHLY and CDR2 is FYNNEI. CDR3 sequence reads: CASSELRRAGYGYTF. Here the CDR3 DNA reads TGTGCCAGCAGTGAATTGAGGAGGGCGGGGTATGGCTACACCTTC.